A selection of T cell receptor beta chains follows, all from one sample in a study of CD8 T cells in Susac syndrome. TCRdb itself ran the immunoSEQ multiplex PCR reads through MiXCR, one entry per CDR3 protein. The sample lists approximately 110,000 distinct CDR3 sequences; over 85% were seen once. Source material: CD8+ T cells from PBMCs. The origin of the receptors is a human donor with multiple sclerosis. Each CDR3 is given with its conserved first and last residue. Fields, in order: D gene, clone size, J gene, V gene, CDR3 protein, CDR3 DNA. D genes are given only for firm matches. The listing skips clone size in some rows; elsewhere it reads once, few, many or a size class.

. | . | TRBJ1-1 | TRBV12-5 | CASHLGLNTEAFF | TGTGCTAGTCATCTGGGACTGAACACTGAAGCTTTCTTT
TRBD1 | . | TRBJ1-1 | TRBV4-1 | CASSQVNRGLTEAFF | TGCGCCAGCAGCCAAGTTAACAGGGGACTCACTGAAGCTTTCTTT
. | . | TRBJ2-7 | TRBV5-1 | CASSSSAYEQYF | TGCGCCAGCAGCTCGTCTGCCTACGAGCAGTACTTC
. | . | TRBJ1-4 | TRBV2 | CASRGINEKLFF | TGTGCCAGCAGGGGGATTAATGAAAAACTGTTTTTT
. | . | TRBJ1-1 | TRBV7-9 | CASSLFNTEAFF | TGTGCCAGCAGCTTGTTTAACACTGAAGCTTTCTTT
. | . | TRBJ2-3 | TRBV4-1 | CASSQGAGRMTDTQYF | TGCGCCAGCAGCCAAGGGGCCGGACGTATGACAGATACGCAGTATTTT
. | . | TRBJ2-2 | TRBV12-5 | CASGLRGGTGELFF | TGTGCTAGTGGTTTGCGGGGAGGCACCGGGGAGCTGTTTTTT
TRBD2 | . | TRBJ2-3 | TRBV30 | CAWSVLTPRASGRLRTDTQYF | TGTGCCTGGAGTGTCTTGACACCTAGGGCTAGCGGGAGACTCCGCACAGATACGCAGTATTTT
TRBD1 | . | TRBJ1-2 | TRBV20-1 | CSARDDRGIYGYTF | TGCAGTGCTAGGGATGACAGGGGGATCTATGGCTACACCTTC
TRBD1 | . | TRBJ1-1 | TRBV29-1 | CSVLTGVAFF | TGCAGCGTACTAACAGGGGTGGCTTTCTTT
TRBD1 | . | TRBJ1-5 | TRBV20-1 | CSARDGQGAGQPQHF | TGCAGTGCTAGAGATGGACAGGGGGCCGGTCAGCCCCAGCATTTT
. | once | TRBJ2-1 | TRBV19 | CASSQSPSSYNEQFF | TGTGCCAGTAGCCAAAGCCCGAGCTCCTACAATGAGCAGTTCTTC
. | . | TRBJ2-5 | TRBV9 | CASSVDSWETQYF | TGTGCCAGCAGCGTAGACAGTTGGGAGACCCAGTACTTC
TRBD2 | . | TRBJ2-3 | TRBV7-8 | CASSTLREADTQYF | TGTGCCAGCAGCACCTTACGGGAGGCAGATACGCAGTATTTT
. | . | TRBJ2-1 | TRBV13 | CASSLVDLHEQFF | TGTGCCAGCAGCTTAGTCGACCTGCATGAGCAGTTCTTC
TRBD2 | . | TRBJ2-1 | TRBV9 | CASSAPLAGGFNEQFF | TGTGCCAGCAGCGCCCCACTAGCGGGAGGGTTCAATGAGCAGTTCTTC
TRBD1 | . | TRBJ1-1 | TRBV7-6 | CASRIDRDGNTEAFF | TGTGCCAGCAGAATTGACAGGGACGGGAACACTGAAGCTTTCTTT
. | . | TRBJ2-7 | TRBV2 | CASSTIGGEQYF | TGTGCCAGCAGCACGATCGGGGGCGAGCAGTACTTC
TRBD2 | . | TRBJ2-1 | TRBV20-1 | CSAHRLAGDEQFF | TGCAGTGCTCACCGACTAGCGGGAGATGAGCAGTTCTTC
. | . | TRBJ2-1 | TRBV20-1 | CSARPRGRGTLSYNEQFF | TGCAGTGCTAGACCGAGGGGGAGGGGGACTCTCTCCTACAATGAGCAGTTCTTC
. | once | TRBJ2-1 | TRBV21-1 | CASSIQQGAGNEQFF | TGTGCCAGCAGCATTCAACAGGGGGCAGGAAATGAGCAGTTCTTC
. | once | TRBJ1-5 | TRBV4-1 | CASSRIQTGKPQHF | TGCGCCAGCAGCCGGATCCAAACAGGGAAGCCCCAGCATTTT
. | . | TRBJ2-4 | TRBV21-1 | CASTAGIAKNIQYF | TGTGCCAGCACCGCGGGGATAGCCAAAAACATTCAGTACTTC
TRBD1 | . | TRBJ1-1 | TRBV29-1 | CSVEDRVGTEAFF | TGCAGCGTCGAGGACAGGGTAGGCACTGAAGCTTTCTTT
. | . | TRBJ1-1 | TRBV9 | CASSVEDRMNTEAFF | TGTGCCAGCAGCGTAGAAGACAGGATGAACACTGAAGCTTTCTTT
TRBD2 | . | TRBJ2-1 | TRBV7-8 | CASSSGTSGAEQFF | TGTGCCAGCAGCTCCGGGACTAGCGGTGCTGAGCAGTTCTTC
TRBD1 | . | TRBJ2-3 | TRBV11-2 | CASSGTASLNTQYF | TGTGCCAGCAGCGGGACAGCTTCCCTGAATACGCAGTATTTT
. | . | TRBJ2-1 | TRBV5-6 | CASSLGLGEQFF | TGTGCCAGCAGCTTGGGTCTGGGTGAGCAGTTCTTC
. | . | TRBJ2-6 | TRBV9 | CASSNNRESGANVLTF | TGTGCCAGCAGCAATAACAGGGAGTCGGGGGCCAACGTCCTGACTTTC
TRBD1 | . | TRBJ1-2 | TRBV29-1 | CSVRDRDNYGYTF | TGCAGCGTTCGGGACAGGGACAACTATGGCTACACCTTC
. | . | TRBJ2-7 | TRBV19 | CASSVPGSSYEQYF | TGTGCCAGTAGTGTCCCGGGGAGCTCCTACGAGCAGTACTTC
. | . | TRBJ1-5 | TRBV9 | CASSPREHHNSNQPQHF | TGTGCCAGCAGCCCGAGAGAACACCACAATAGCAATCAGCCCCAGCATTTT
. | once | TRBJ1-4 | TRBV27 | CASSARLNEKLFF | TGTGCCAGCAGTGCCAGGCTCAATGAAAAACTGTTTTTT
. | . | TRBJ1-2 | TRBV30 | CAWSTGTRYGYTF | TGTGCCTGGAGTACCGGGACAAGATATGGCTACACCTTC
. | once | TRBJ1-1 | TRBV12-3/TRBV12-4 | CASTYRGFAEAFF | TGTGCCAGCACCTACCGAGGTTTCGCTGAAGCTTTCTTT
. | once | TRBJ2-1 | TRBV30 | CAWRRWAKNEQFF | TGTGCCTGGAGGAGATGGGCAAAGAATGAGCAGTTCTTC
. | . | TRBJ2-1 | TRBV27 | CASSLSGRTGQFF | TGTGCCAGCAGTTTATCAGGTCGAACAGGGCAGTTCTTC
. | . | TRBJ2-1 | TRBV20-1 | CSARDLAEPYNEQFF | TGCAGTGCTAGAGATCTGGCGGAACCTTACAATGAGCAGTTCTTC
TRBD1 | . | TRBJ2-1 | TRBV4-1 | CASSQAPGQGNNEQFF | TGCGCCAGCAGCCAAGCCCCGGGACAGGGGAACAATGAGCAGTTCTTC
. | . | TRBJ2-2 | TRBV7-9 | CASSLRVTTYNTGELFF | TGTGCCAGCAGCTTACGGGTCACTACCTATAACACCGGGGAGCTGTTTTTT
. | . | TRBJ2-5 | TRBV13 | CASRQKFGGETQYF | TGTGCCAGCAGACAGAAGTTTGGGGGAGAGACCCAGTACTTC
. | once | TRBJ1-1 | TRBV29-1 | CSVEDKQVGVEAFF | TGCAGCGTTGAAGATAAGCAGGTTGGGGTTGAAGCTTTCTTT
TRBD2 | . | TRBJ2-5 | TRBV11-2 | CASSSLGPSGLAGGPAETQYF | TGTGCCAGCAGCTCCCTCGGGCCGTCGGGACTAGCGGGAGGGCCGGCCGAGACCCAGTACTTC
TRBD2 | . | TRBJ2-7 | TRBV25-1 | CANPGGLVPPYEQYF | TGTGCCAACCCGGGGGGGTTAGTTCCCCCCTACGAGCAGTACTTC
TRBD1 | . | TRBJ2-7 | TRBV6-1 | CAGRQGHSYEQYF | TGTGCCGGCCGACAGGGTCATTCCTACGAGCAGTACTTC
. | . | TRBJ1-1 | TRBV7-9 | CASSLVTGTNTEAFF | TGTGCCAGCAGCTTAGTTACGGGGACGAACACTGAAGCTTTCTTT
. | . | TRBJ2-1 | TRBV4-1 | CASSQVQYNEQFF | TGCGCCAGCAGCCAAGTTCAGTACAATGAGCAGTTCTTC
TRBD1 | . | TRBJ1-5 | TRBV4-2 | CASASGTGNQPQHF | TGTGCCAGCGCTTCGGGGACAGGCAATCAGCCCCAGCATTTT